This T cell receptor beta chain was profiled in a study of CD4 and CD8 cells across lung adenocarcinoma regions. This clonotype appeared a single time. Germline CDR1 and CDR2: MGHRA and YSYEKL. The CDR3 consists of 16 residues. V was cut by 4 bases and J by 9 bases, with 23 bases left in between. TCRdb analysed the PCR reads with MiXCR anew, one entry per CDR3 protein. The repertoire holds tens of thousands of distinct CDR3 sequences, with about 50% as singletons. Samples came from patients with localized non-small cell lung adenocarcinoma. Sequenced material: CD8+ T cells from the center of a lung tumor. J is TRBJ2-3 and V is TRBV4-1; D is possibly TRBD1 or TRBD2 (5 bases each). This clonotype was sampled from a female donor with lung adenocarcinoma. The CD4 and CD8 labels of this study may be unreliable. CDR3 sequence reads: CASSRTRGGGRETQYF. DNA for the CDR3: TGCGCCAGCAGCCGAACACGAGGCGGTGGCAGGGAGACGCAGTATTTT.